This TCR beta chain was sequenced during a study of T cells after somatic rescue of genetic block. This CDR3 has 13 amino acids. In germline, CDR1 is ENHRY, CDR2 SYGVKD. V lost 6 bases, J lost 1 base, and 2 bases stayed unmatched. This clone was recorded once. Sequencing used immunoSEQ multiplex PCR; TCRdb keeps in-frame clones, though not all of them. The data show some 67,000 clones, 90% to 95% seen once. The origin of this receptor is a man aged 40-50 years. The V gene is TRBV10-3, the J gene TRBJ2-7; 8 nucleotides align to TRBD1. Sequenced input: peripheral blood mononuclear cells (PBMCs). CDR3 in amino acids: CAIRNRGSYEQYF. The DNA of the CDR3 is TGTGCCATCAGAAACAGGGGGTCCTACGAGCAGTACTTC.